Below are 30 T cell receptor beta chains sequenced from a single sample in a study of identical twins listed by TCRdb under 2016. Library generation was performed with 5' RACE. Sequencer: Illumina HiSeq 2000. TCRdb passed the public sequencing reads through fastp at Q25 and MiXCR, retaining productive beta sequences. Each record represents a unique CDR3 protein, reported with the most common genes and DNA among its rows. The sample records around 680,000 distinct CDR3 sequences, more than 6.5% of which are singletons. The ten largest clonotypes hold around 0.98% of the sample. The data also belong to a second study, concerning yellow fever vaccine responses in identical twins.

The sequencing sample was made of PBMCs. The receptors shown here come from a woman aged 18 to 35 in good health.

The chain couples TRBV28 to TRBJ2-6; D is possibly TRBD1 (6 bases). The germline CDR1 and CDR2 sequences are MDHEN and SYDVKM. CDR3 length equals 15 residues. V was pared by 5 bases and J by 3 bases, with 11 bases between. CDR3 loop: CASSPTGYGANVLTF. DNA for the CDR3: TGTGCCAGCAGTCCCACAGGGTATGGGGCCAACGTCCTGACTTTC.

This chain uses TRBV10-3 with TRBJ2-7, with D tentatively TRBD1 or TRBD2 (5 bases each). The V and J ends lost 4 bases and 0 bases respectively, with 10 bases between them. The CDR3 length is 14 residues. The germline CDR1 and CDR2 sequences are ENHRY and SYGVKD. The DNA for the CDR3 is TGTGCCATCAGTGGGGGACGGGCCTCCTACGAGCAGTACTTC. This gives the protein CAISGGRASYEQYF.

This clonotype was counted ten times or more. The chain links TRBV20-1 to TRBJ2-1; D may be TRBD1 (6 bases). CDR1 DFQATT and CDR2 SNEGSKA come from the germline V gene (reference sequence). The V end was cut by 6 bases, the J end by 8 bases, with 20 bases between. The CDR3 consists of 14 residues. Here the CDR3 reads CSARKQGLIHEQFF. CDR3 DNA sequence: TGCAGTGCCCGAAAACAGGGTCTAATTCATGAGCAGTTCTTC.

The V call is TRBV6-2 or TRBV6-3, the J call TRBJ2-7; the match to TRBD1 covers 8 bases. The CDR3 runs 13 residues. Unmatched junction bases numbered 6, after V lost 5 bases and J lost 6 bases. Germline assignment: CDR1 MNHEY and CDR2 SVGEGT. CDR3 sequence (DNA): TGTGCCAGCAGTGCGACGACAGGGGCCGAGCAGTACTTC. This gives the protein CASSATTGAEQYF.

CDR3 DNA: TGTGCCAGCTCACCAGCGGGGAACTCCTACAATGAGCAGTTCTTC. This encodes CASSPAGNSYNEQFF. V usage is TRBV18 and J usage is TRBJ2-1; D possibly corresponds to TRBD2 (6 bases). Trimming took off 2 bases at V and 0 bases at J, with 8 bases between the two ends. CDR1 is KGHSH, CDR2 LQKENI, per germline. CDR3 size: 15 residues. Using reference TRBV18 and TRBJ2-1 for the parts outside the CDR3, the full variable domain is NAGVMQNPRHLVRRRGQEARLRCSPMKGHSHVYWYRQLPEEGLKFMVYLQKENIIDESGMPKERFSAEFPKEGPSILRIQQVVRGDSAAYFCASSPAGNSYNEQFFGPGTRLTVL.

The table lists this clonotype with many counts. CDR3 sequence reads: CASSYPTTSGRGSEQYF. The CDR3 nucleotides read TGTGCCAGCAGTTACCCCACGACTAGCGGGAGAGGAAGCGAGCAGTACTTC. The chain couples TRBV6-2 or TRBV6-3 to TRBJ2-7; 12 bases are a match to TRBD2. Per the germline V gene, CDR1 is MNHEY and CDR2 is SVGEGT. The trim removed 2 bases at V and 6 bases at J, leaving 11 bases unmatched. The CDR3 spans 17 residues.

The chain uses TRBV11-2 and TRBJ2-1; 10 nucleotides agree with TRBD2. The CDR3 is made up of 12 amino acids. Germline CDR1 SGHAT, CDR2 FQNNGV. The V segment lost 8 bases and the J segment 9 bases; nucleotides outside the gene matches: 4. The CDR3 DNA follows: TGTGCCAGCGCGAGCGGGAGGGGTGAGCAGTTCTTC. Its protein product is CASASGRGEQFF.

This clonotype has ten or more counts. This chain uses TRBV24-1 with TRBJ1-1, with no clear D. Germline V gives CDR1 KGHDR, CDR2 SFDVKD. V was clipped by 3 bases and J by 4 bases, with 5 bases between them. This CDR3 is 12 amino acids long. The CDR3 protein is CATSDLGTEAFF. The CDR3 region has the DNA TGTGCCACCAGTGATCTGGGCACTGAAGCTTTCTTT.

The table lists this clonotype with a few counts. The rearrangement joins TRBV5-1 to TRBJ2-5; unclear D gene. Germline values: CDR1 SGHRS, CDR2 YFSETQ. V was cut by 4 bases and J by 1 base, with 14 bases left in between. This CDR3 is built from 15 residues. Here the CDR3 reads CASSATPAVQETQYF. For the CDR3, the DNA is TGCGCCAGCAGCGCGACTCCTGCAGTCCAAGAGACCCAGTACTTC.

About this clonotype itself: At one boundary the junction diverges from the germline segment, which might be a read error. This chain uses TRBV4-1 with TRBJ2-7; the match to TRBD2 covers 12 bases. CDR3 length: 19 residues. Germline values: CDR1 MGHRA, CDR2 YSYEKL. CDR3 protein: CASSQDPASGRAVTYKQYF. The CDR3 region has the DNA TGCGCCAGCAGCCAAGATCCGGCTAGCGGGAGGGCTGTGACCTACAAGCAGTACTTC.

This clonotype was observed a handful of times. This rearrangement joins TRBV7-6 to TRBJ1-2; 12 bases line up with TRBD1. The CDR3 spans 17 residues. The trim removed 2 bases at V and 4 bases at J, leaving 8 bases unmatched. Germline-derived CDR1 and CDR2 are SGHVS and FNYEAQ. The CDR3 here is CASSLSPGQGATYGYTF. CDR3 DNA: TGTGCCAGCAGCTTAAGTCCGGGACAGGGGGCGACCTATGGCTACACCTTC.

This clonotype came up a few times. The rearrangement joins TRBV7-9 to TRBJ2-1; TRBD1 matches 10 bases. V was clipped by 4 bases and J by 7 bases; unmatched bases: 10. The germline gives CDR1 SEHNR, CDR2 FQNEAQ (reference sequence). The CDR3 covers 16 residues. This chain's CDR3 is CASSSSPDRGLNEQFF. CDR3 in DNA: TGTGCCAGCAGCTCCTCCCCGGACAGGGGGTTGAATGAGCAGTTCTTC.

This clonotype has at least ten counts. This chain links TRBV5-1 with TRBJ1-2, with D tentatively TRBD1 (5 bases). Per the germline V gene, CDR1 is SGHRS and CDR2 is YFSETQ. CDR3 length equals 14 residues. The germline V and J ends were trimmed by 7 bases and 5 bases, with 18 bases remaining between them. CDR3 sequence: CASRPPGQGYGYTF. The CDR3 coding sequence is TGCGCCAGCCGGCCCCCGGGGCAGGGTTATGGCTACACCTTC. The full variable domain, its missing parts supplied by reference TRBV5-1 and TRBJ1-2, is KAGVTQTPRYLIKTRGQQVTLSCSPISGHRSVSWYQQTPGQGLQFLFEYFSETQRNKGNFPGRFSGRQFSNSRSEMNVSTLELGDSALYLCASRPPGQGYGYTFGSGTRLTVV.

V is TRBV29-1 and J is TRBJ2-7; D perhaps matches TRBD1 (6 bases). Trimming took off 7 bases at V and 2 bases at J, with 15 bases between the two ends. CDR1 is SQVTM and CDR2 is ANQGSEA in the germline V gene. The CDR3 runs to 13 residues. The CDR3 loop is CSASDRSTYEQYF. CDR3 sequence (DNA): TGCAGCGCCTCGGACAGATCGACCTACGAGCAGTACTTC.

This clonotype has a handful of counts. This chain connects TRBV6-1 to TRBJ2-7; 8 positions agree with TRBD1. The germline gives CDR1 MNHNS, CDR2 SASEGT. Germline trimming cut 3 bases from V and 4 bases from J; bases unmatched to any gene: 8. The CDR3 is 15 amino acids. CDR3 region: CASSDRDRKSYEQYF. CDR3 nucleotide sequence: TGTGCCAGCAGTGACCGGGACAGGAAATCTTACGAGCAGTACTTC.

This clonotype showed up just a few times. The rearrangement joins TRBV6-5 to TRBJ2-2; TRBD2 matches at 9 bases. The CDR3 spans 16 residues. The V and J ends lost 2 bases and 6 bases, in that order; junction bases with no gene match: 7. CDR1 MNHEY and CDR2 SVGAGI come from the germline V gene. The CDR3 nucleotides are TGTGCCAGCAGTTACGTAGGCGGGGGGGTAGCCGGGGAGCTGTTTTTT. The encoded protein is CASSYVGGGVAGELFF.

This clonotype was found a few times. The V gene is TRBV9, the J gene TRBJ2-1, with TRBD2 matching 9 bases. The trim removed 3 bases at V and 15 bases at J, leaving 7 bases unmatched. CDR3 length: 12 amino acids. Germline V CDR1 and CDR2: SGDLS, YYNGEE. In nucleotides, the CDR3 is TGTGCCAGCAGCGCGGGGGGACTAGCTCGGTTCTTC. This encodes CASSAGGLARFF.

This chain links TRBV20-1 with TRBJ2-1, with 8 bases identical to TRBD2. Germline V CDR1 and CDR2: DFQATT, SNEGSKA (reference sequence). This CDR3 comprises 15 residues. The J segment lost 7 bases and the V segment lost 0 bases, leaving 8 bases of the junction unmatched. The CDR3 DNA follows: TGCAGTGCTAGAGACTACCAAGCGGGAGTGAATGAGCAGTTCTTC. Its translation is CSARDYQAGVNEQFF.

The V gene is TRBV12-5, the J gene TRBJ2-7; 9 bases fit TRBD1. The V segment lost 4 bases and the J segment 5 bases; nucleotides outside the gene matches: 9. CDR3 length: 15 amino acids. Germline V CDR1 and CDR2: LGHNT, FRNRAP. CDR3 sequence: CASGSAGTGFDEQYF. DNA for the CDR3: TGTGCTAGTGGTTCAGCCGGGACAGGGTTTGACGAGCAGTACTTC.

The chain's CDR3 is CASRTGGPEQYF. DNA of the CDR3: TGTGCCAGCAGGACGGGGGGGCCCGAGCAGTACTTC. The chain recombines TRBV6-2 or TRBV6-3 with TRBJ2-7; 8 bases are shared with TRBD2. Trimming cost V 6 bases and J 6 bases; bases outside gene matches: 4. The CDR3 loop spans 12 amino acids. Germline CDR1 reads MNHEY; CDR2 reads SVGEGT.

This clonotype has more than one count but fewer than ten. The genes are TRBV2 and TRBJ2-4; D remains ambiguous. V dropped 2 bases and J dropped 11 bases, with 13 bases sitting between them. Germline CDR1 reads SNHLY; CDR2 reads FYNNEI. This CDR3 is built from 13 residues. CDR3 sequence reads: CASSETPSNVQYF. The CDR3 DNA reads TGTGCCAGCAGTGAAACCCCCAGTAACGTTCAGTACTTC.

The V gene is TRBV15, the J gene TRBJ2-2; D remains ambiguous. The V end lost 0 bases, the J end lost 7 bases, and 6 bases lay between the germline ends. This CDR3 region has 13 residues. The V gene's germline CDR1 is LNHNV and CDR2 YYDKDF (reference sequence). CDR3 bases: TGTGCCACCAGCAGAGACGGAGTCGGGGAGCTGTTTTTT. Translating it yields CATSRDGVGELFF.

This clonotype came up a few times. CDR3 nucleotides: TGCGCCAGCAGGAGAGCGGGAGGGCCCAACCTTCAAGAGACCCAGTACTTC. This sequence encodes CASRRAGGPNLQETQYF. This sequence joins TRBV5-1 and TRBJ2-5; 10 positions match TRBD2. V was pared by 5 bases and J by 2 bases, with 12 bases of the junction left unmatched. The CDR3 contains 17 residues. Germline V gene data show CDR1 as SGHRS and CDR2 as YFSETQ.

This clonotype was detected a few times. The chain joins TRBV29-1 to TRBJ2-7; 14 bases fit TRBD2. Looked up from germline, CDR1 is SQVTM and CDR2 is ANQGSEA. The CDR3 loop spans 13 amino acids. J lost 5 bases, V lost 7 bases, and 4 bases had no gene match. The CDR3 DNA sequence: TGCAGCGCAGGACTAGCGGGAGGCCACGAGCAGTACTTC. Protein sequence: CSAGLAGGHEQYF.

This clonotype was seen only a few times. This chain uses TRBV4-3 with TRBJ2-2; 9 positions agree with TRBD1. CDR1 LGHNA and CDR2 YSLEER come from the germline V gene. This CDR3 is built from 16 residues. After removal of 1 base from V and 5 bases from J, the junction contained 5 bases not matched to a gene. CDR3 region: CASSQVDRGGTGELFF. Written as DNA, the CDR3 is TGCGCCAGCAGCCAAGTGGACAGGGGTGGGACCGGGGAGCTGTTTTTT.

The chain combines TRBV4-3 with TRBJ1-2, with TRBD1 matching over 8 bases. CDR1 LGHNA and CDR2 YSLEER come from the germline V gene. The length of the CDR3 is 16 residues. The junction had 8 bases not matched to a gene; V was cut back by 4 bases and J by 1 base. The CDR3 here is CASSPSGTGFNYGYTF. Written as DNA, the CDR3 is TGCGCCAGCAGCCCCTCTGGGACAGGCTTTAACTATGGCTACACCTTC.

This clonotype appeared many times. The gene calls are TRBV5-1 and TRBJ2-2; 9 positions match TRBD1. This CDR3 is built from 17 residues. V lost 4 bases, J lost 5 bases, and 12 bases stayed unmatched. CDR1 SGHRS and CDR2 YFSETQ come from the germline V gene. The CDR3 here is CASSTLFGQGWTGELFF. The CDR3 DNA follows: TGCGCCAGCAGCACATTATTCGGACAGGGGTGGACCGGGGAGCTGTTTTTT.

This clonotype showed up just a few times. The gene calls are TRBV6-6 and TRBJ2-5, with D possibly matching TRBD2 (6 bases). CDR1 MNHNY and CDR2 SVGAGI come from the germline V gene (reference sequence). The CDR3 length is 13 residues. V lost 8 bases to trimming and J lost 5 bases, with 15 bases between them. CDR3 sequence reads: CASGDWGAETQYF. For the CDR3, the DNA is TGTGCCAGCGGGGACTGGGGCGCGGAGACCCAGTACTTC.

The sample holds a few counts of this clonotype. This sequence joins TRBV6-1 and TRBJ1-4; D is unresolved. V lost 6 bases and J 7 bases, leaving 12 bases between the germline ends. The length of the CDR3 is 13 residues. In germline, CDR1 is MNHNS, CDR2 SASEGT. CDR3 in amino acids: CASSPWSGEKLFF. CDR3 in DNA: TGTGCCAGCAGCCCGTGGAGTGGTGAAAAACTGTTTTTT.

This clonotype was picked up many times. The chain couples TRBV5-1 to TRBJ2-7, with D possibly matching TRBD1 (5 bases). This CDR3 is 14 amino acids long. The germline CDR1 and CDR2 sequences are SGHRS and YFSETQ. V was shortened by 3 bases and J by 2 bases, with 12 bases between the two germline ends. CDR3 amino acids: CASSSGNFPYEQYF. The CDR3 DNA reads TGCGCCAGCAGCTCAGGGAATTTCCCCTACGAGCAGTACTTC. Supplemented by reference TRBV5-1 and TRBJ2-7, the full variable domain reads KAGVTQTPRYLIKTRGQQVTLSCSPISGHRSVSWYQQTPGQGLQFLFEYFSETQRNKGNFPGRFSGRQFSNSRSEMNVSTLELGDSALYLCASSSGNFPYEQYFGPGTRLTVT.